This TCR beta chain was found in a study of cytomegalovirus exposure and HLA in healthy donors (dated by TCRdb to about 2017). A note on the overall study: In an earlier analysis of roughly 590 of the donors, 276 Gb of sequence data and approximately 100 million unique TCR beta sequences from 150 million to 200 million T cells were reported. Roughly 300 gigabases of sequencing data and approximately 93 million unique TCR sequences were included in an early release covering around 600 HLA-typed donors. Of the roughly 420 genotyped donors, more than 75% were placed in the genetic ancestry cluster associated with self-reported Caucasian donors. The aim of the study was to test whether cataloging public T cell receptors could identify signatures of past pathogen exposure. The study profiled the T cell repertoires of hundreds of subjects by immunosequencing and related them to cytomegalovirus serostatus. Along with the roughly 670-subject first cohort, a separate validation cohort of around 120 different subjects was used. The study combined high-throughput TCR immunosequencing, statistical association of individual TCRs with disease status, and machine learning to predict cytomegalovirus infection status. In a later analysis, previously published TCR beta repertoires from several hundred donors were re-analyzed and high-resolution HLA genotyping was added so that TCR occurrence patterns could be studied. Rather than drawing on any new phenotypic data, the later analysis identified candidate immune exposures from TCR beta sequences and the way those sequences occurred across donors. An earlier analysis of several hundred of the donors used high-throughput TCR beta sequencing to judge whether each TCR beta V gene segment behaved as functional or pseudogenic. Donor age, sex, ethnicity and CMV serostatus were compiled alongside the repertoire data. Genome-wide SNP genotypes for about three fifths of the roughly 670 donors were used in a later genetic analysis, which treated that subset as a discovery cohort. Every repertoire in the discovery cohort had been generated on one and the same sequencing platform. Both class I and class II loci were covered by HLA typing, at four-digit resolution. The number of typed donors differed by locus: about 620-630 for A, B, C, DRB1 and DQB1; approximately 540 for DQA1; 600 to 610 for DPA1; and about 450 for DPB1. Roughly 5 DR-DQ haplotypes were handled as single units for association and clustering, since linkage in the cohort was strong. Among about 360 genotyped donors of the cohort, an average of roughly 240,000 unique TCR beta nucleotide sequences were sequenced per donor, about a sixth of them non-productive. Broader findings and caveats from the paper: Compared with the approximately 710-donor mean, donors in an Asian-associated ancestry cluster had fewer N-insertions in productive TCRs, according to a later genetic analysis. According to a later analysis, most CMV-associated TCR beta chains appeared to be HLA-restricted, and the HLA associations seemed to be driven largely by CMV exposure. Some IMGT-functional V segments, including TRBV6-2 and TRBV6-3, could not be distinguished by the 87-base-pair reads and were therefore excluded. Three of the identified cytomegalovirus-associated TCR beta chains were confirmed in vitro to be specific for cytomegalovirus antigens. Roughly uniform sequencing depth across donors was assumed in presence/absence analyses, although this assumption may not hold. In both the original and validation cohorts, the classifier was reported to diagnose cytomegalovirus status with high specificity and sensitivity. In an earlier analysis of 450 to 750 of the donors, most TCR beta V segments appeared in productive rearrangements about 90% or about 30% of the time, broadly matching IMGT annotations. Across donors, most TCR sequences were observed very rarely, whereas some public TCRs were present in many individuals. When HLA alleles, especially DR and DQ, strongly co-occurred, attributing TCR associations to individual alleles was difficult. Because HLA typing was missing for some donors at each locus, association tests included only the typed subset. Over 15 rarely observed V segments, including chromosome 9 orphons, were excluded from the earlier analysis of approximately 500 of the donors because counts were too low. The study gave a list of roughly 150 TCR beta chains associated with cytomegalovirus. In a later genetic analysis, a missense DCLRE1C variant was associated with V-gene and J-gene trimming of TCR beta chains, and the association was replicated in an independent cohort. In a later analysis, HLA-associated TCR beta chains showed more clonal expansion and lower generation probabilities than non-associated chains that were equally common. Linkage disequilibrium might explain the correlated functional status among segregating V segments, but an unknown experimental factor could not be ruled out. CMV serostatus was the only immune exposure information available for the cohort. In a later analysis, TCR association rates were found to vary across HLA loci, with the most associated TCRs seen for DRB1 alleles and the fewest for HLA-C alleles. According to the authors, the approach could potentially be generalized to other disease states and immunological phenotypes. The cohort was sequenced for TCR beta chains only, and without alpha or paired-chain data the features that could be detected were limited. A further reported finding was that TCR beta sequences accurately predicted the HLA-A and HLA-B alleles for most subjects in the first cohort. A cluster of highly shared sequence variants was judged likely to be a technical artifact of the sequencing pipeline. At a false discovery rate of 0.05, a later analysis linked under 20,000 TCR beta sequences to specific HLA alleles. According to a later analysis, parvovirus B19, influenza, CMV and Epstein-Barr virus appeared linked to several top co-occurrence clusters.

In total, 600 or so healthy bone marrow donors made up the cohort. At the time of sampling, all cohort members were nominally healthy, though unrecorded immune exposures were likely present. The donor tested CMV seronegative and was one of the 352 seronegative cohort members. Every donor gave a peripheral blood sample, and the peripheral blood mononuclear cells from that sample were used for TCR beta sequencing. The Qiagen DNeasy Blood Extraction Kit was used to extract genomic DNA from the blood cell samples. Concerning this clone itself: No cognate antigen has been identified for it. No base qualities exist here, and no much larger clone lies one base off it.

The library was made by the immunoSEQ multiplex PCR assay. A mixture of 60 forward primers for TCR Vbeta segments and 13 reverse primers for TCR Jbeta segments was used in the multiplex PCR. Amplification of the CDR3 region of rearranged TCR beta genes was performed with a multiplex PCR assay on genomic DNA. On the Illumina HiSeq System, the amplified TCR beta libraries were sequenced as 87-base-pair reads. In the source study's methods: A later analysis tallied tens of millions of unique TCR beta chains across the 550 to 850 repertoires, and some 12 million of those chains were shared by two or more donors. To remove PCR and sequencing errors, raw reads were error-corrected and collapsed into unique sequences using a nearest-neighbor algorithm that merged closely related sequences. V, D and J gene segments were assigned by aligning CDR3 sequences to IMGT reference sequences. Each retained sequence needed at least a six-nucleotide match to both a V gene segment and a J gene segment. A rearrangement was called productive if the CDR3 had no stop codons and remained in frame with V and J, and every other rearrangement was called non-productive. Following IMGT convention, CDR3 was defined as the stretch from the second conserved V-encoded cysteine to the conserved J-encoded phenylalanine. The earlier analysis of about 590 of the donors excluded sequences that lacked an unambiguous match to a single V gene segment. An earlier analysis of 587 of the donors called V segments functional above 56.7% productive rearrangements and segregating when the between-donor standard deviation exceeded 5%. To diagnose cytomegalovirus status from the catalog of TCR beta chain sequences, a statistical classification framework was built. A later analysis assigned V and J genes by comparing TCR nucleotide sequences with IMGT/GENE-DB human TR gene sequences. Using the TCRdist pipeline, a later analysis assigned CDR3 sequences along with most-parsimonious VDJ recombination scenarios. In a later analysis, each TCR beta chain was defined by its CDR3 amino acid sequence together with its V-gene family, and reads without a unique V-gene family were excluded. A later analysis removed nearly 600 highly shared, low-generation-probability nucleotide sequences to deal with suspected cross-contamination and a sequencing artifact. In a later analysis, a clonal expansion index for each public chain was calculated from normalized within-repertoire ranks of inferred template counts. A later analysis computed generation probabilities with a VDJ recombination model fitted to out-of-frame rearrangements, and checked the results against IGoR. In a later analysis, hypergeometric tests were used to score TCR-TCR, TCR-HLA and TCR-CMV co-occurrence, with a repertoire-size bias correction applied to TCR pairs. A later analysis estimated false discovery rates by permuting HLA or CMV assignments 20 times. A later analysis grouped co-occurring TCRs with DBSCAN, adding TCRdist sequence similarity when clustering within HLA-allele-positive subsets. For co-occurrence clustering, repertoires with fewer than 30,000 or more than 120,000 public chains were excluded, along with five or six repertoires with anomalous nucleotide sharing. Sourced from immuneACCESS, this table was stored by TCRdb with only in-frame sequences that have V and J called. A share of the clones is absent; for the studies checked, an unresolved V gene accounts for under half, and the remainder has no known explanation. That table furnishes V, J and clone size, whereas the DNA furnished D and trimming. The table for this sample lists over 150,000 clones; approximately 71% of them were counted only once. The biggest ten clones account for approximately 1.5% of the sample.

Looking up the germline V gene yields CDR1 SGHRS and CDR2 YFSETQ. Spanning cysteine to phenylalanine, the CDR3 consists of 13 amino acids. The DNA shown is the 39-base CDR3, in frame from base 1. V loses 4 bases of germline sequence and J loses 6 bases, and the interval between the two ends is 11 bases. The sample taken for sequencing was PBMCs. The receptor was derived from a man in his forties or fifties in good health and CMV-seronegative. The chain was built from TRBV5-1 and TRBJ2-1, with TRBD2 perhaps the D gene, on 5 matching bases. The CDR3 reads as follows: CASSPMRVNEQFF. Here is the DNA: TGCGCCAGCAGCCCGATGCGGGTCAATGAGCAGTTCTTC.